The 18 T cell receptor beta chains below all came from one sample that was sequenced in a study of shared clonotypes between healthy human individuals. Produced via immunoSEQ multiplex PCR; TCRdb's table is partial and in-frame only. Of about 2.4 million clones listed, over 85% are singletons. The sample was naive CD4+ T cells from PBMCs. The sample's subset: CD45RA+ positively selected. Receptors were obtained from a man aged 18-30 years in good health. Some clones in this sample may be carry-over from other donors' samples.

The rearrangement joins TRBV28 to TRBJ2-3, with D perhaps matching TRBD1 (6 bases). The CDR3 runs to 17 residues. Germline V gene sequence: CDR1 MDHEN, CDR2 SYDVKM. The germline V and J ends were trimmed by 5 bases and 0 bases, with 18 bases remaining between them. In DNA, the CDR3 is TGTGCCAGCAGTAGAACAGGGTTTCGGACTAGCACAGATACGCAGTATTTT. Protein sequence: CASSRTGFRTSTDTQYF.

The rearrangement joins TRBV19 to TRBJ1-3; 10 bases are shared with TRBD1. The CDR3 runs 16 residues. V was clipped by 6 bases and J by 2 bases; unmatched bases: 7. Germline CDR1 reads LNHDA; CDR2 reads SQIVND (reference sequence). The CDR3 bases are TGTGCCAGTAGGCCCGGGACAGGGGTTACTGGAAACACCATATATTTT. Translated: CASRPGTGVTGNTIYF.

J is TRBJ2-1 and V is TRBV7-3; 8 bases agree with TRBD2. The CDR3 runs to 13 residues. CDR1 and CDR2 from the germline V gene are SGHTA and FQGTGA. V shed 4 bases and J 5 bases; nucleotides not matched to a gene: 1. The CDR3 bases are TGTGCCAGCAGCTCGGGACTAGACAATGAGCAGTTCTTC. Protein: CASSSGLDNEQFF.

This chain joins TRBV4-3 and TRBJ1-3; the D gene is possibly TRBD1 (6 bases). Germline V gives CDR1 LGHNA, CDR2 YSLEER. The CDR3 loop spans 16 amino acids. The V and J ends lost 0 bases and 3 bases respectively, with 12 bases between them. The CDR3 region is CASSQDWGQDGNTIYF. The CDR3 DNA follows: TGCGCCAGCAGCCAAGATTGGGGGCAGGATGGAAACACCATATATTTT.

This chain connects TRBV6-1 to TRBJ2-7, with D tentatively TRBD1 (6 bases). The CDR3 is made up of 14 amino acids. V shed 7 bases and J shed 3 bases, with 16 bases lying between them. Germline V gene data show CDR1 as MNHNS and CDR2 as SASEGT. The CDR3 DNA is TGTGCCAGCACTAACTGGGGGCGGATCTACGAGCAGTACTTC. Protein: CASTNWGRIYEQYF.

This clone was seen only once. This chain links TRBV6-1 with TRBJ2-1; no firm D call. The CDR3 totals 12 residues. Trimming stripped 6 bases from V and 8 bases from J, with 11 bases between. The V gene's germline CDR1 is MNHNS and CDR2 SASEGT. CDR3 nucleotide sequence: TGTGCCAGCAGCCAACAGTTCCATGAGCAGTTCTTC. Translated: CASSQQFHEQFF.

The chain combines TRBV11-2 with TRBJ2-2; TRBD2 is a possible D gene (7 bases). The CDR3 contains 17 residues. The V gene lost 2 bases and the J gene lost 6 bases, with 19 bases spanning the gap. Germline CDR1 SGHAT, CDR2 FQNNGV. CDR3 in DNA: TGTGCCAGCAGCTTACTATGGGGGGGACAAAGACCCGGGGAGCTGTTTTTT. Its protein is CASSLLWGGQRPGELFF.

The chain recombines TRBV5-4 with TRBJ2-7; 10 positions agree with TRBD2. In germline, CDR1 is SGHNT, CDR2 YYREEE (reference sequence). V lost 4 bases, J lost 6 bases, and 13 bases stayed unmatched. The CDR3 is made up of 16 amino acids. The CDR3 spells CASSAGEAGGPAEQYF. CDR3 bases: TGTGCCAGCAGCGCTGGGGAAGCGGGAGGGCCCGCCGAGCAGTACTTC.

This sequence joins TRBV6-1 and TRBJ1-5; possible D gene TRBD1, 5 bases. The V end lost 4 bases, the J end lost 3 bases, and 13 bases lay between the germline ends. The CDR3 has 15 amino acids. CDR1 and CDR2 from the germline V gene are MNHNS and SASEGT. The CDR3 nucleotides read TGTGCCAGCAGTGCCGGGACCACCTTCAATCAGCCCCAGCATTTT. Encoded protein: CASSAGTTFNQPQHF.

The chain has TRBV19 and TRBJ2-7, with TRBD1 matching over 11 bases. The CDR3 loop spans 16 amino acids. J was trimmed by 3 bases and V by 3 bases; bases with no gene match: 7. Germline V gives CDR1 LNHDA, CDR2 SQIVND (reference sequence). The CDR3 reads CASSIRDRGGLYEQYF. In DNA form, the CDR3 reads TGTGCCAGTAGTATCCGGGACAGGGGGGGACTCTACGAGCAGTACTTC.

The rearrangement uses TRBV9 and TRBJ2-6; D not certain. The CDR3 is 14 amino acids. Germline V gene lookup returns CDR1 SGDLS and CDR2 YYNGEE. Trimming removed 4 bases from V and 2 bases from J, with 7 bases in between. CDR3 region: CASSLAPGANVLTF. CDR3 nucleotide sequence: TGTGCCAGCAGCCTTGCCCCTGGGGCCAACGTCCTGACTTTC.

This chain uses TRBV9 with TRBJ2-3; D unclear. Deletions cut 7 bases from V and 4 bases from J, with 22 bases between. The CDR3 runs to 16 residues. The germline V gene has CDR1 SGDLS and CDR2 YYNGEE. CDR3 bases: TGTGCCAGCGCAAGGGCCGGTCCTGGGATTTCAGATACGCAGTATTTT. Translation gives CASARAGPGISDTQYF.

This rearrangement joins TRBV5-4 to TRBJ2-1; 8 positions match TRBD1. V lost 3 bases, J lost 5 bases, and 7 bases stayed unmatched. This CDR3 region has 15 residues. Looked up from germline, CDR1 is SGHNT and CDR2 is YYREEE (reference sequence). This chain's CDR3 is CASSSPRTGNNEQFF. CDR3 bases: TGTGCCAGCAGCTCTCCAAGGACAGGGAACAATGAGCAGTTCTTC. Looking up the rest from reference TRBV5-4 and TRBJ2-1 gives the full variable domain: ETGVTQSPTHLIKTRGQQVTLRCSSQSGHNTVSWYQQALGQGPQFIFQYYREEENGRGNFPPRFSGLQFPNYSSELNVNALELDDSALYLCASSSPRTGNNEQFFGPGTRLTVL.

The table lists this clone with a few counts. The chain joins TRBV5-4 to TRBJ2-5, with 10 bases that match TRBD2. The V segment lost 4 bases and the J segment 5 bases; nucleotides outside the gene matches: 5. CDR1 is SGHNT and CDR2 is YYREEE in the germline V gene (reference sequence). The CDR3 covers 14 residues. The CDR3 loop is CASSPGLAWETQYF. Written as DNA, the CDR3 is TGTGCCAGCAGCCCGGGACTAGCGTGGGAGACCCAGTACTTC.

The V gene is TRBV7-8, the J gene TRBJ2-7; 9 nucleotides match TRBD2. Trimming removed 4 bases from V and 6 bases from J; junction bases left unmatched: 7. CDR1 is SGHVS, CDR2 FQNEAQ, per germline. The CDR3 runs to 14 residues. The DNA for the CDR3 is TGTGCCAGCAGCTGGCGGGAGGGCTTGGGCGAGCAGTACTTC. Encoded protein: CASSWREGLGEQYF.

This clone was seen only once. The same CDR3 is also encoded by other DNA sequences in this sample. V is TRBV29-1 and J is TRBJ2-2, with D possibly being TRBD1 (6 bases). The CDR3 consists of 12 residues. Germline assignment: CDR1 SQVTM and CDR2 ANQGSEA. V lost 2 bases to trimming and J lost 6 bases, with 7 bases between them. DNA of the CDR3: TGCAGCGTTGAAAGGGGGTCCGGGGAGCTGTTTTTT. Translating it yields CSVERGSGELFF.

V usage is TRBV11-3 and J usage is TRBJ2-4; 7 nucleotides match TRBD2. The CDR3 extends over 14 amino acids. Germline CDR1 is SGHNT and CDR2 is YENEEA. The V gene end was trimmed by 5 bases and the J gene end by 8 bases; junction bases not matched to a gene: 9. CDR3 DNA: TGTGCCAGCAGCCGTGGGGCTAGCGGTGACATTCAGTACTTC. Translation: CASSRGASGDIQYF.

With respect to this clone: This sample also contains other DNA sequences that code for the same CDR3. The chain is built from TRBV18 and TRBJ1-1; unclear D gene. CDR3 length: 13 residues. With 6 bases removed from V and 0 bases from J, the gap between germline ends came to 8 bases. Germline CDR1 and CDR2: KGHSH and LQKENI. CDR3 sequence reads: CASSPQLNTEAFF. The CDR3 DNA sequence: TGTGCCAGCTCTCCTCAGTTGAACACTGAAGCTTTCTTT.